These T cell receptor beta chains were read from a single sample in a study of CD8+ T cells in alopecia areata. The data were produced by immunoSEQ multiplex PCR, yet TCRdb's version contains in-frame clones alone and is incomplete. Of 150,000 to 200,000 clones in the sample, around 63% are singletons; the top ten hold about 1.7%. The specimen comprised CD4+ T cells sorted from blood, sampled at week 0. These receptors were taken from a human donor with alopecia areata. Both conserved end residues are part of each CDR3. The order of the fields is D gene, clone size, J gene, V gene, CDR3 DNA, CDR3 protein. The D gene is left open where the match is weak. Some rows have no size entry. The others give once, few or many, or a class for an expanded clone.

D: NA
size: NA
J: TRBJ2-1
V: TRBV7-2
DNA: TGTGCCAGCAAGGTCGGGCGAAGCTCCTACAATGAGCAGTTCTTC
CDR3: CASKVGRSSYNEQFF

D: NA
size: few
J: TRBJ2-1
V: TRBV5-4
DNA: TGTGCCAGCAGCCCCGGCGGGGACTACAATGAGCAGTTCTTC
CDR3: CASSPGGDYNEQFF

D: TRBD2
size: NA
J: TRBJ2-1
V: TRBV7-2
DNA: TGTGCCAGCAGGTCTAGCGGGGAGACCTACAATGAGCAGTTCTTC
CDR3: CASRSSGETYNEQFF

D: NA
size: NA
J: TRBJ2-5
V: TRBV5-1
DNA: TGCGCCAGCAGCGGAGACAGCTACCAAGAGACCCAGTACTTC
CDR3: CASSGDSYQETQYF

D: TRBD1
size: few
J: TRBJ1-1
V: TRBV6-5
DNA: TGTGCCAGCAGCCGAAGGGACAGGGTGAACACTGAAGCTTTCTTT
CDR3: CASSRRDRVNTEAFF

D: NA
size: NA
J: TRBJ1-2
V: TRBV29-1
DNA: TGCAGCGTTGAAGATAAAATGACAGTTTTTGGCTACACCTTC
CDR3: CSVEDKMTVFGYTF

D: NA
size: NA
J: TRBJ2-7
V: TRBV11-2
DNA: TGTGCCAGCAGCTTAGACCCCACCGTCGAGCAGTACTTC
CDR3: CASSLDPTVEQYF

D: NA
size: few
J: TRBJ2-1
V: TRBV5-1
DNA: TGCGCCAGCAGCTTGGGAGGGTCTGATCCCCCTATTAATGAGCAGTTCTTC
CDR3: CASSLGGSDPPINEQFF

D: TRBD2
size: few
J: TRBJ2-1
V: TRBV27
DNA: TGTGCCAGCAGTTTAGGACGAGGGACCGGGACTAGGGCTATCTACAATGAGCAGTTCTTC
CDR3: CASSLGRGTGTRAIYNEQFF

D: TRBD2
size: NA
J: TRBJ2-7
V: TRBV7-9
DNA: TGTGCCAGCAGCCGGACTAGCGGGAGCTACGAGCAGTACTTC
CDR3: CASSRTSGSYEQYF

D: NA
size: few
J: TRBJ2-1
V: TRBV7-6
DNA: TGTGCCAGCAGCTTAGCCCTCCGAACGGAAGATGAGCAGTTCTTC
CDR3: CASSLALRTEDEQFF

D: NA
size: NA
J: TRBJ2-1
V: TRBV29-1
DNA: TGCAGCGTTGAAGATTGGCCTAACAATGAGCAGTTCTTC
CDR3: CSVEDWPNNEQFF

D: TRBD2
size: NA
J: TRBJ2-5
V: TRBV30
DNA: TGTGCCTGGACCAGCGGGGGGGCCTGGGAGACCCAGTACTTC
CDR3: CAWTSGGAWETQYF

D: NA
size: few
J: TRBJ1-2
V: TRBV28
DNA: TGTGCCAGCACAGCAGGGAACTATGGCTACACCTTC
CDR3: CASTAGNYGYTF

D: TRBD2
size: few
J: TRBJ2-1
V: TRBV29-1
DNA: TGCAGCGTCGAGCGGGGGTACAATGAGCAGTTCTTC
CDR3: CSVERGYNEQFF

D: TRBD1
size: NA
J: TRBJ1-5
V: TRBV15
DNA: TGTGCCACCAGGGGACAGGCGGGTCAGCCCCAGCATTTT
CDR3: CATRGQAGQPQHF

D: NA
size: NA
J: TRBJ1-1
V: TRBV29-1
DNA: TGCAGCGTTATAGGACAGTGGAACACTGAAGCTTTCTTT
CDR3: CSVIGQWNTEAFF

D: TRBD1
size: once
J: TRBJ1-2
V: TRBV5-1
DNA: TGCGCCAGCAGCTCTCCAGGGGGGACTAACTATGGCTACACCTTC
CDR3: CASSSPGGTNYGYTF

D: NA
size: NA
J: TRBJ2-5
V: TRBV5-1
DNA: TGCGCCAGCAGCCCGGGCCCGGCGCAAGAGACCCAGTACTTC
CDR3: CASSPGPAQETQYF

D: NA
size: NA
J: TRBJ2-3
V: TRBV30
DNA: TGTGCCTGGTCCCTCGCGGGGCCTGGCACAGATACGCAGTATTTT
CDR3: CAWSLAGPGTDTQYF

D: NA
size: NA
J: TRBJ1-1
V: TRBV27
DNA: TGTGCCAGCAGTTTAGTCCAGGGTAACACTGAAGCTTTCTTT
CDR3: CASSLVQGNTEAFF

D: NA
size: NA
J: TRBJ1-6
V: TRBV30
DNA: TGTGCCTGGAGTGGGAGGCATGATTCACCCCTCCACTTT
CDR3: CAWSGRHDSPLHF

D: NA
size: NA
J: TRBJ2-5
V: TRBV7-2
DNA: TGTGCCAGCAGCCGGACACCACAAGAGACCCAGTACTTC
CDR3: CASSRTPQETQYF

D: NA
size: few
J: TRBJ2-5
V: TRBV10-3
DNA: TGTGCCATCAGTTCTACGGAGACCCAGTACTTC
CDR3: CAISSTETQYF

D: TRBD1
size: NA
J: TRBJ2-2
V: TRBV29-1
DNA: TGCAGCGCCCGGACAGGCGCCAACACCGGGGAGCTGTTTTTT
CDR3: CSARTGANTGELFF

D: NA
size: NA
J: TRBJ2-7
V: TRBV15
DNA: TGTGCCACCAGCAGGACTAACCTCGCCTACGAGCAGTACTTC
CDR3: CATSRTNLAYEQYF

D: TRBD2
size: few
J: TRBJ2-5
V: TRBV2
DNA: TGTGCCGGTAGGATGGGGACTAGCAGCGAGACCCAGTACTTC
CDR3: CAGRMGTSSETQYF

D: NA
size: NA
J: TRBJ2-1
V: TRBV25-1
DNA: TGTGCCAGCAGTGACTTCTTTAGGGGTGAGCAGTTCTTC
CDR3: CASSDFFRGEQFF

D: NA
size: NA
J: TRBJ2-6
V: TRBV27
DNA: TGTGCCAGCAGTCCCCGGGCCCACTCTGGGGCCAACGTCCTGACTTTC
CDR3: CASSPRAHSGANVLTF

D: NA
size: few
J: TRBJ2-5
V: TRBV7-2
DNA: TGTGCCAGCAGAAGGCAAGAGACCCAGTACTTC
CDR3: CASRRQETQYF

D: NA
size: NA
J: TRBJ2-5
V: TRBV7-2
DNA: TGTGCCAGCAGCTTTATTGGCATATCCTCCGGAGAGACCCAGTACTTC
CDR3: CASSFIGISSGETQYF

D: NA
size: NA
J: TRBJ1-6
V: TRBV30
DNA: TGTGCCTGGAGCCATCCAAGGGGCACGAATTCACCCCTCCACTTT
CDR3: CAWSHPRGTNSPLHF

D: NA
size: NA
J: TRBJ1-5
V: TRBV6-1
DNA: TGTGCCAGCAGTGGCGTCTCAAGCCTCAATCAGCCCCAGCATTTT
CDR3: CASSGVSSLNQPQHF

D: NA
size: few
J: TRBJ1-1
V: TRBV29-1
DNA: TGCAGCGTTGAAGATACGGGAAAAGGAGGGAACACTGAAGCTTTCTTT
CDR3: CSVEDTGKGGNTEAFF

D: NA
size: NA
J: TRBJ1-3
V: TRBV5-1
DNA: TGCGCCAGCAGCTTGGACATCTCTGGAAACACCATATATTTT
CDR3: CASSLDISGNTIYF

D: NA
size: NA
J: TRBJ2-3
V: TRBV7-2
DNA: TGTGCCAGCAGCTACCCCGCAGATACGCAGTATTTT
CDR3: CASSYPADTQYF

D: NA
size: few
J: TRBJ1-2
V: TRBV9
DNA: TGTGCCAGCAGCCCCCGGGGGTGGAGGGACTATGGCTACACCTTC
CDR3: CASSPRGWRDYGYTF

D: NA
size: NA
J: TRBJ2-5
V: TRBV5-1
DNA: TGCGCCAGCAGCTTGGGGGACGGGGAAGAGACCCAGTACTTC
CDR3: CASSLGDGEETQYF

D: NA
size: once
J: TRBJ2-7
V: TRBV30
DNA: TGTGCCTGGGGAAGGGATCTTGACGCCTACGAGCAGTACTTC
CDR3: CAWGRDLDAYEQYF

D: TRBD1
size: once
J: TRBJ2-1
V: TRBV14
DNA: TGTGCCAGCAGCCAAGCGACAGGGGGCAGTGAGCAGTTCTTC
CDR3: CASSQATGGSEQFF

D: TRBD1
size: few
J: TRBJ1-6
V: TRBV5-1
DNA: TGCGCCAGCAGCTTGGGGACAGGGGATTCACCCCTCCACTTT
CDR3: CASSLGTGDSPLHF

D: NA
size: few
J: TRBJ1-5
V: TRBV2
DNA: TGTGCCAGCGGGAGACAGCCCAATCAGCCCCAGCATTTT
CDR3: CASGRQPNQPQHF

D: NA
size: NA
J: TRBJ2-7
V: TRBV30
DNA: TGTGCCTGGAGTGACAGTTACTACGAGCAGTACTTC
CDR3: CAWSDSYYEQYF

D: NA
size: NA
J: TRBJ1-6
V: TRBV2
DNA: TGTGCCAGTCTCAGGGTGATGAGCTCACCCCTCCACTTT
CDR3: CASLRVMSSPLHF

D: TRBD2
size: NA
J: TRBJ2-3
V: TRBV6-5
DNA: TGTGCCAGCGGAACGGGACTATCCACAGATACGCAGTATTTT
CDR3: CASGTGLSTDTQYF

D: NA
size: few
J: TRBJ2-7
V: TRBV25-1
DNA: TGTGCCAGCAGTGAAGGCCGAAGAGACGAGCAGTACTTC
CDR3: CASSEGRRDEQYF